Following are 5 T cell receptor beta chains from one sample sequenced in a study of post-analysis software for immune sequencing data. Findings of the study overall: Comparison of patients with controls showed five TRBV segments more frequent in patients, TRBV5-6, TRBV5-1 and TRBV20-1 among them.

No antigens are known for them. The authors incorporated unique molecular identifiers into the TCR beta cDNA libraries. TCRdb re-derived calls from the PCR reads in MiXCR, one entry per CDR3 protein. The table lists about 820,000 distinct CDR3 sequences, about 57% of them singletons. Source material: blood. These receptors all stem from a girl between 5 and 17 years old with multiple sclerosis.

The V and J genes are TRBV6-5 and TRBJ2-1; a possible D gene is TRBD1 (5 bases). Germline lookup yields CDR1 MNHEY and CDR2 SVGAGI. The germline V and J ends were trimmed by 8 bases and 10 bases, with 18 bases remaining between them. CDR3 length: 13 residues. The CDR3, as DNA: TGTGCCAGCGGAGAGGCAGGGTCCTACGAGCAGTTCTTC. It encodes CASGEAGSYEQFF.

CDR3 residues: CASSEYPGGGRDGYTF. In DNA form, the CDR3 reads TGTGCCAGCAGTGAATACCCCGGCGGAGGGAGGGATGGCTACACCTTC. This sequence joins TRBV25-1 and TRBJ1-2; no clear D. This CDR3 contains 16 residues. From germline, CDR1 is MGHDK and CDR2 SYGVNS. Trimming took 0 bases from V and 6 from J, leaving 17 bases between them.

The J gene is TRBJ1-2, the V gene TRBV7-2, with 9 bases fitting TRBD1. V lost 5 bases to trimming and J lost 2 bases; unmatched junction nucleotides: 3. From germline, CDR1 is SGHTA and CDR2 FQGNSA. CDR3 length: 14 residues. The CDR3, as DNA: TGTACCAGCAGCCCCGGGACAGGGAACTATGGCTACACCTTC. Its protein is CTSSPGTGNYGYTF. Filled out from reference TRBV7-2 and TRBJ1-2, the complete variable domain reads GAGVSQSPSNKVTEKGKDVELRCDPISGHTALYWYRQSLGQGLEFLIYFQGNSAPDKSGLPSDRFSAERTGGSVSTLTIQRTQQEDSAVYLCTSSPGTGNYGYTFGSGTRLTVV.

This clonotype was seen a single time. The CDR3 coding sequence is TGTGCCAGCAGCCAAGTCAGGGGTCTACCAGAACCGAGCTCCTACAATGAGCAGTTCTTC. Encoded protein: CASSQVRGLPEPSSYNEQFF. The chain is built from TRBV14 and TRBJ2-1; D might be TRBD1 (6 bases). The CDR3 runs 20 residues. V was pared by 1 base and J by 0 bases, with 22 bases between. Germline V gene lookup returns CDR1 SGHDN and CDR2 FVKESK.

The genes are TRBV19 and TRBJ2-6; D is undetermined. Trimming removed 4 bases from V and 8 bases from J, with 12 bases in between. Germline V gene sequence: CDR1 LNHDA, CDR2 SQIVND (reference sequence). The CDR3 runs to 14 residues. In DNA form, the CDR3 reads TGTGCCAGTAGTACTCTGGGGTCTACCAACGTCCTGACTTTC. Protein product: CASSTLGSTNVLTF.